These T cell receptor beta chains were read from a single sample in a study of T cells after yellow fever vaccination. TCRdb independently ran MiXCR on the 5' RACE reads; one entry per CDR3 protein. Among 230,000 or so distinct CDR3 sequences listed, approximately 6.7% were seen once. The sample here was CD4+ T cells sorted from PBMCs, taken on the day of the yellow fever booster vaccination. These receptor sequences come from a man younger than 40 who received the YFV17D yellow fever vaccine. Both conserved end residues are part of each CDR3. A D gene is named only where the DNA matches it firmly. The size entry is marked missing in some rows and otherwise reads once, few, many or a size class.

length: 15; V: TRBV5-1; J: TRBJ2-1; D: TRBD2; size: -; CDR3: CASSLGSGMYNEQFF; DNA: TGCGCCAGCAGCTTAGGTAGCGGGATGTACAATGAGCAGTTCTTC
length: 14; V: TRBV13; J: TRBJ2-7; D: TRBD2; size: -; CDR3: CASSLGGRAYEQYF; DNA: TGTGCCAGCAGCTTAGGGGGGAGGGCCTACGAGCAGTACTTC
length: 12; V: TRBV7-9; J: TRBJ1-1; D: -; size: few; CDR3: CASSALNTEAFF; DNA: TGTGCCAGCAGCGCCCTGAACACTGAAGCTTTCTTT
length: 15; V: TRBV5-1; J: TRBJ2-7; D: -; size: many; CDR3: CASSPSPGSSYEQYF; DNA: TGCGCCAGCAGCCCTTCTCCAGGTAGCTCCTACGAGCAGTACTTC
length: 13; V: TRBV6-2/TRBV6-3; J: TRBJ2-7; D: TRBD2; size: -; CDR3: CAIRLAGVYEQYF; DNA: TGTGCCATCCGACTAGCGGGTGTCTACGAGCAGTACTTC
length: 15; V: TRBV20-1; J: TRBJ2-1; D: TRBD2; size: -; CDR3: CSANPSGRAYNEQFF; DNA: TGCAGTGCAAACCCAAGCGGGAGGGCCTACAATGAGCAGTTCTTC
length: 14; V: TRBV3-1; J: TRBJ2-1; D: -; size: many; CDR3: CASSQDGQYNEQFF; DNA: TGTGCCAGCAGCCAAGACGGACAGTACAATGAGCAGTTCTTC
length: 15; V: TRBV9; J: TRBJ2-1; D: TRBD2; size: -; CDR3: CASSEGTRSYNEQFF; DNA: TGTGCCAGCAGCGAAGGGACTAGATCCTACAATGAGCAGTTCTTC
length: 13; V: TRBV5-4; J: TRBJ2-2; D: -; size: -; CDR3: CASSNSEGGELFF; DNA: TGTGCCAGCAGTAATAGCGAAGGCGGGGAGCTGTTTTTT
length: 15; V: TRBV28; J: TRBJ1-3; D: -; size: few; CDR3: CASSPILSSGNTIYF; DNA: TGTGCCAGCAGTCCGATATTGAGCTCTGGAAACACCATATATTTT
length: 17; V: TRBV5-1; J: TRBJ2-4; D: TRBD1; size: -; CDR3: CASSLEGYRGQINIQYF; DNA: TGCGCCAGCAGCTTGGAAGGCTATCGGGGACAGATAAACATTCAGTACTTC
length: 18; V: TRBV7-2; J: TRBJ2-7; D: TRBD2; size: many; CDR3: CASSLARTSGRSSYEQYF; DNA: TGTGCCAGCAGCTTAGCGAGGACTAGCGGGAGGAGCTCCTACGAGCAGTACTTC
length: 13; V: TRBV5-1; J: TRBJ2-5; D: -; size: few; CDR3: CASSLAARETQYF; DNA: TGCGCCAGCAGCTTGGCGGCTCGCGAGACCCAGTACTTC
length: 16; V: TRBV7-2; J: TRBJ2-3; D: -; size: -; CDR3: CASSILRDFPGDTQYF; DNA: TGTGCCAGCAGCATTCTCCGGGACTTTCCGGGGGATACGCAGTATTTT
length: 12; V: TRBV29-1; J: TRBJ2-1; D: -; size: many; CDR3: CSAAQGDNEQFF; DNA: TGCAGCGCCGCTCAAGGGGACAATGAGCAGTTCTTC
length: 14; V: TRBV25-1; J: TRBJ2-5; D: -; size: few; CDR3: CASSEYGVRETQYF; DNA: TGTGCCAGCAGTGAATACGGGGTCAGGGAGACCCAGTACTTC
length: 13; V: TRBV23-1; J: TRBJ2-7; D: -; size: -; CDR3: CASSLRGWNEQYF; DNA: TGCGCCAGCAGTCTAAGGGGGTGGAACGAGCAGTACTTC
length: 15; V: TRBV12-3/TRBV12-4; J: TRBJ2-1; D: TRBD2; size: -; CDR3: CASGQGTSGFNEQFF; DNA: TGTGCCAGCGGACAGGGGACTAGCGGGTTCAATGAGCAGTTCTTC
length: 13; V: TRBV7-2; J: TRBJ2-5; D: -; size: many; CDR3: CASSFLGQETQYF; DNA: TGTGCCAGCAGCTTCCTGGGCCAAGAGACCCAGTACTTC
length: 16; V: TRBV25-1; J: TRBJ2-6; D: -; size: few; CDR3: CASSELGGPGANVLTF; DNA: TGTGCCAGCAGTGAATTGGGGGGTCCTGGGGCCAACGTCCTGACTTTC
length: 14; V: TRBV7-2; J: TRBJ2-7; D: -; size: many; CDR3: CASSLARTSYEQYF; DNA: TGTGCCAGCAGCTTAGCGAGGACGTCCTACGAGCAGTACTTC
length: 11; V: TRBV7-9; J: TRBJ2-3; D: -; size: many; CDR3: CASTDIGTQYF; DNA: TGTGCCAGCACAGATATCGGTACGCAGTATTTT
length: 15; V: TRBV5-1; J: TRBJ2-3; D: TRBD2; size: -; CDR3: CASSLGGLETDTQYF; DNA: TGCGCCAGCAGCTTGGGCGGACTAGAGACAGATACGCAGTATTTT
length: 14; V: TRBV3-1; J: TRBJ1-2; D: -; size: -; CDR3: CASSRQRGNYGYTF; DNA: TGTGCCAGCAGCCGCCAGAGGGGGAACTATGGCTACACCTTC
length: 14; V: TRBV29-1; J: TRBJ2-7; D: TRBD2; size: few; CDR3: CSVGSGTSGTEQYF; DNA: TGCAGCGTTGGCTCAGGGACTAGCGGGACCGAGCAGTACTTC
length: 14; V: TRBV28; J: TRBJ2-7; D: -; size: many; CDR3: CASRRQSGTYEQYF; DNA: TGTGCCAGCCGCCGCCAGAGCGGTACTTACGAGCAGTACTTC
length: 14; V: TRBV18; J: TRBJ2-7; D: -; size: few; CDR3: CASSPRDHTYEQYF; DNA: TGTGCCAGCTCACCCAGGGACCACACCTACGAGCAGTACTTC
length: 13; V: TRBV5-5; J: TRBJ2-7; D: -; size: -; CDR3: CASSLVLLYEQYF; DNA: TGTGCCAGCAGCTTGGTCCTCCTCTACGAGCAGTACTTC
length: 12; V: TRBV28; J: TRBJ2-3; D: -; size: many; CDR3: CASSLTWDTQYF; DNA: TGTGCCAGCAGCCTAACTTGGGATACGCAGTATTTT
length: 13; V: TRBV7-2; J: TRBJ2-1; D: -; size: many; CDR3: CASSLIGWDEQFF; DNA: TGTGCCAGCAGCTTAATAGGGTGGGATGAGCAGTTCTTC
length: 14; V: TRBV20-1; J: TRBJ2-7; D: TRBD2; size: few; CDR3: CSARVGSGSYEQYF; DNA: TGCAGTGCTAGAGTAGGCAGCGGGAGTTACGAGCAGTACTTC
length: 10; V: TRBV23-1; J: TRBJ2-1; D: -; size: many; CDR3: CASPLIEQFF; DNA: TGCGCCAGCCCCCTTATTGAGCAGTTCTTC
length: 14; V: TRBV9; J: TRBJ1-2; D: -; size: many; CDR3: CASSVGGRADGYTF; DNA: TGTGCCAGCAGCGTAGGAGGCAGGGCGGATGGCTACACCTTC
length: 15; V: TRBV4-3; J: TRBJ2-5; D: -; size: -; CDR3: CASSQDLRGQETQYF; DNA: TGCGCCAGCAGCCAAGATTTAAGGGGGCAAGAGACCCAGTACTTC
length: 17; V: TRBV11-1; J: TRBJ2-1; D: -; size: few; CDR3: CASSLEFKGPYSDEQFF; DNA: TGTGCCAGCAGCTTAGAGTTTAAGGGACCGTACTCGGATGAGCAGTTCTTC
length: 18; V: TRBV11-1; J: TRBJ1-3; D: -; size: few; CDR3: CASSPRFRDLSSGNTIYF; DNA: TGTGCCAGCAGCCCACGGTTTCGGGACCTGAGCTCTGGAAACACCATATATTTT
length: 15; V: TRBV19; J: TRBJ2-7; D: TRBD2; size: -; CDR3: CASSKGTSGSYEQYF; DNA: TGTGCCAGTAGTAAGGGGACTAGCGGGAGCTACGAGCAGTACTTC
length: 17; V: TRBV19; J: TRBJ2-1; D: TRBD2; size: many; CDR3: CASSTWTSGSGYNEQFF; DNA: TGTGCCAGTAGTACCTGGACTAGCGGGAGTGGGTACAATGAGCAGTTCTTC
length: 15; V: TRBV10-2; J: TRBJ2-3; D: TRBD1; size: few; CDR3: CASRPPGQGTDTQYF; DNA: TGCGCCAGCAGGCCCCCCGGACAGGGGACGGATACGCAGTATTTT
length: 13; V: TRBV28; J: TRBJ1-2; D: -; size: few; CDR3: CASSSQTVGGYTF; DNA: TGTGCCAGCAGTTCTCAGACAGTAGGAGGCTACACCTTC
length: 14; V: TRBV20-1; J: TRBJ2-1; D: TRBD2; size: -; CDR3: CSAIGGVRFREQFF; DNA: TGCAGTGCTATTGGGGGGGTTCGGTTTCGTGAGCAGTTCTTC
length: 15; V: TRBV7-3; J: TRBJ2-7; D: TRBD2; size: few; CDR3: CASSLSSGTHYEQYF; DNA: TGTGCCAGCAGCTTATCCAGCGGGACCCACTACGAGCAGTACTTC
length: 11; V: TRBV3-1; J: TRBJ2-7; D: -; size: -; CDR3: CASSQIYLQYF; DNA: TGTGCCAGCAGCCAAATCTACTTGCAGTACTTC
length: 13; V: TRBV18; J: TRBJ2-5; D: -; size: -; CDR3: CASSPPHQETQYF; DNA: TGTGCCAGCTCTCCTCCCCACCAAGAGACCCAGTACTTC
length: 15; V: TRBV7-2; J: TRBJ2-1; D: -; size: few; CDR3: CASSSQAGYNNEQFF; DNA: TGTGCCAGCAGCTCCCAGGCGGGGTACAACAATGAGCAGTTCTTC
length: 15; V: TRBV20-1; J: TRBJ2-2; D: -; size: many; CDR3: CSAKLPGKNTGELFF; DNA: TGCAGTGCTAAGCTCCCCGGGAAGAACACCGGGGAGCTGTTTTTT
length: 12; V: TRBV20-1; J: TRBJ2-3; D: TRBD1; size: few; CDR3: CSARSGTGAQYF; DNA: TGCAGTGCTAGGAGCGGGACAGGGGCGCAGTATTTT
length: 12; V: TRBV29-1; J: TRBJ2-4; D: -; size: many; CDR3: CSVAGAANIQYF; DNA: TGCAGCGTTGCGGGGGCGGCAAACATTCAGTACTTC
length: 17; V: TRBV10-2; J: TRBJ1-1; D: -; size: many; CDR3: CASRDPSGSASNTEAFF; DNA: TGCGCCAGCAGAGATCCATCAGGTTCAGCATCGAACACTGAAGCTTTCTTT
length: 16; V: TRBV10-1; J: TRBJ2-2; D: -; size: many; CDR3: CASSSTDYGSGGELFF; DNA: TGCGCCAGCAGCTCCACGGACTATGGCTCGGGCGGGGAGCTGTTTTTT